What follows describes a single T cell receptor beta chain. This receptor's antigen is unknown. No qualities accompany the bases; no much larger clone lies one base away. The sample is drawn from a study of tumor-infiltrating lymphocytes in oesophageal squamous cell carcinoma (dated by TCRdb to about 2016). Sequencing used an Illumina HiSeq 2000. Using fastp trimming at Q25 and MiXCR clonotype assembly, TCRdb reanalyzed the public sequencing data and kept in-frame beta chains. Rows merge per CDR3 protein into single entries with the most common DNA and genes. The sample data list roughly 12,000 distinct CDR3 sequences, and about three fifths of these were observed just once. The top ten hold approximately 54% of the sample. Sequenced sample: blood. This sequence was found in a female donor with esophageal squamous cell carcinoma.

CDR3 region: CASSLGVGREQFF. The nucleotide sequence reads as follows: TGTGCCAGCAGCTTAGGGGTAGGACGGGAGCAGTTCTTC. Here the chain combines TRBV7-6 and TRBJ2-5; the D gene remains uncertain. The end of the DNA is better explained by TRBJ2-1, so the J call may be wrong. The CDR3, from cysteine to phenylalanine, totals 13 residues. Only the CDR3 DNA is retained, 39 bases long and in frame from the first base. CDR1 and CDR2 are drawn from the germline V gene: SGHVS, FNYEAQ.